What follows are 15 T cell receptor beta chains derived from one specimen sequenced in a study of cytomegalovirus exposure and HLA in healthy donors. TCRdb's copy holds only in-frame clones and misses some; the assay was immunoSEQ multiplex PCR. The sample has 300,000 to 450,000 clones; roughly 90% are singletons. The sequenced material came from PBMCs. These receptors originate from a young woman in good health and CMV-seronegative.

This chain connects TRBV2 to TRBJ1-1, with 7 bases matching TRBD1. The CDR3 length is 14 residues. The germline V gene encodes CDR1 SNHLY and CDR2 FYNNEI. V was pared by 7 bases and J by 1 base, with 6 bases of the junction left unmatched. Here the CDR3 DNA reads TGTGCCAGCACTCCGGGACAGCGGAACACTGAAGCTTTCTTT. Translating it yields CASTPGQRNTEAFF.

The chain joins TRBV9 to TRBJ2-3; D gene uncertain. Germline values: CDR1 SGDLS, CDR2 YYNGEE. V lost 0 bases to trimming and J lost 0 bases, with 11 bases between them. This CDR3 contains 16 residues. CDR3 protein: CASSVAPLLSTDTQYF. DNA of the CDR3: TGTGCCAGCAGCGTAGCCCCTCTACTCAGCACAGATACGCAGTATTTT.

The chain couples TRBV5-1 to TRBJ2-2; 8 nucleotides agree with TRBD2. The CDR3 loop spans 17 amino acids. Trimming at V came to 2 bases and at J to 6 bases, leaving 12 bases not matched to a gene. CDR1 and CDR2 (germline): SGHRS, YFSETQ. In DNA form, the CDR3 reads TGCGCCAGCAGCTTCCTGCACCGGCGGGAGGAGTCCGGGGAGCTGTTTTTT. Residues: CASSFLHRREESGELFF.

CDR3: CASSAGRFTDTQYF. The DNA of the CDR3 is TGCGCCAGCAGCGCTGGCCGTTTCACAGATACGCAGTATTTT. The chain couples TRBV5-1 to TRBJ2-3; D remains unclear. Trimming removed 4 bases from V and 2 bases from J, with 11 bases in between. This CDR3 comprises 14 residues. In germline, CDR1 is SGHRS, CDR2 YFSETQ.

The chain is built from TRBV27 and TRBJ2-1, with 10 bases lining up with TRBD2. Germline V gene sequence: CDR1 MNHEY, CDR2 SMNVEV (reference sequence). CDR3 length: 20 amino acids. V lost 5 bases and J lost 0; bases outside the gene matches: 16. The CDR3 loop reads CASSPLFLAGGVGSYNEQFF. CDR3 DNA sequence: TGTGCCAGCAGTCCCCTTTTTTTAGCGGGAGGCGTCGGCTCCTACAATGAGCAGTTCTTC.

The chain uses TRBV30 and TRBJ2-7; 12 positions agree with TRBD2. With V trimmed by 3 bases and J by 5 bases, 11 bases remained unmatched. There are 16 residues in the CDR3. CDR1 GTSNPN and CDR2 SVGIG come from the germline V gene (reference sequence). For the CDR3, the DNA is TGTGCCTGGAGGACAGCAGTCGGACTAGCGGGAAACGAGCAGTACTTC. It specifies CAWRTAVGLAGNEQYF. Together with reference TRBV30 and TRBJ2-7, the CDR3 gives the full variable domain: SQTIHQWPATLVQPVGSPLSLECTVEGTSNPNLYWYRQAAGRGLQLLFYSVGIGQISSEVPQNLSASRPQDRQFILSSKKLLLSDSGFYLCAWRTAVGLAGNEQYFGPGTRLTVT.

The V call is TRBV7-6, the J call TRBJ2-7; 7 nucleotides line up with TRBD2. The germline V gene encodes CDR1 SGHVS and CDR2 FNYEAQ. The J segment lost 3 bases and the V segment lost 4 bases, leaving 6 bases of the junction unmatched. The CDR3 is made up of 14 amino acids. CDR3 in amino acids: CASSSERGYYEQYF. The CDR3 DNA reads TGTGCCAGCAGCTCCGAGCGGGGTTACTACGAGCAGTACTTC.

The V and J genes are TRBV18 and TRBJ2-7; possibly TRBD1 for D (5 bases). CDR1 is KGHSH, CDR2 LQKENI, per germline. CDR3 length equals 13 residues. The ends were cut back, 2 bases at V and 5 bases at J, with 10 bases in the middle. The CDR3 DNA reads as TGTGCCAGCTCACCATCCCAGGGCCACGAGCAGTACTTC. This gives the protein CASSPSQGHEQYF. Full variable domain (missing parts from reference TRBV18 and TRBJ2-7): NAGVMQNPRHLVRRRGQEARLRCSPMKGHSHVYWYRQLPEEGLKFMVYLQKENIIDESGMPKERFSAEFPKEGPSILRIQQVVRGDSAAYFCASSPSQGHEQYFGPGTRLTVT.

The chain recombines TRBV28 with TRBJ1-2; TRBD1 is a possible D gene (5 bases). The germline CDR1 and CDR2 sequences are MDHEN and SYDVKM. This CDR3 is 16 amino acids long. Trimming removed 3 bases at V and 2 bases at J, with 16 bases between. Written as DNA, the CDR3 is TGTGCCAGCAGTTTTAACGGCCCCAGGGAAAACTATGGCTACACCTTC. This encodes CASSFNGPRENYGYTF.

The J gene is TRBJ2-5, the V gene TRBV6-5; possibly TRBD2 for D (6 bases). The germline gives CDR1 MNHEY, CDR2 SVGAGI. V lost 4 bases and J 5 bases, leaving 17 bases between the germline ends. The CDR3 has 15 residues. CDR3 nucleotides: TGTGCCAGCAGTTGGTCGACTAGGCCGGGCGAGACCCAGTACTTC. This translates into CASSWSTRPGETQYF.

This chain joins TRBV6-5 and TRBJ2-7; TRBD1 aligns across 7 bases. Germline CDR1 reads MNHEY; CDR2 reads SVGAGI. V shed 5 bases, J shed 8 bases, and the junction held 6 bases outside the gene matches. The CDR3 is made up of 12 amino acids. The CDR3 DNA reads TGTGCCAGCAGTACAGGGGCTGACAAGCAGTACTTC. Translation: CASSTGADKQYF.

The chain recombines TRBV25-1 with TRBJ2-5; 7 nucleotides agree with TRBD2. Germline V CDR1 and CDR2: MGHDK, SYGVNS. The CDR3 is 14 amino acids. The trim removed 6 bases at V and 4 bases at J, leaving 8 bases unmatched. The CDR3 reads CASRRGTLGETQYF. The CDR3 bases are TGTGCCAGCAGGCGGGGGACTCTCGGAGAGACCCAGTACTTC.

The rearrangement links TRBV28 to TRBJ1-5; D is uncertain. The germline V and J ends were trimmed by 4 bases and 3 bases, with 10 bases remaining between them. There are 14 residues in the CDR3. CDR1 and CDR2 from the germline V gene are MDHEN and SYDVKM. The CDR3 region is CASSSSGINQPQHF. As DNA, the CDR3 is TGTGCCAGCAGTTCTTCAGGTATCAATCAGCCCCAGCATTTT.

The J gene is TRBJ1-1, the V gene TRBV27; the D gene is possibly TRBD1 (5 bases). Germline-derived CDR1 and CDR2 are MNHEY and SMNVEV (reference sequence). The V end lost 2 bases, the J end lost 3 bases, and 13 bases lay between the germline ends. The CDR3 spans 15 residues. The CDR3 nucleotides read TGTGCCAGCAGTTTAGGGGGGTTCCAGTACACTGAAGCTTTCTTT. Translating it yields CASSLGGFQYTEAFF.

V and J are TRBV6-5 and TRBJ2-7; D is unclear. With 2 bases removed from V and 7 bases from J, the gap between germline ends came to 12 bases. Germline V lookup: CDR1 MNHEY, CDR2 SVGAGI. The CDR3 is 13 residues long. The CDR3 region is CASSYGPNQEQYF. For the CDR3, the DNA is TGTGCCAGCAGTTACGGCCCGAATCAGGAGCAGTACTTC.